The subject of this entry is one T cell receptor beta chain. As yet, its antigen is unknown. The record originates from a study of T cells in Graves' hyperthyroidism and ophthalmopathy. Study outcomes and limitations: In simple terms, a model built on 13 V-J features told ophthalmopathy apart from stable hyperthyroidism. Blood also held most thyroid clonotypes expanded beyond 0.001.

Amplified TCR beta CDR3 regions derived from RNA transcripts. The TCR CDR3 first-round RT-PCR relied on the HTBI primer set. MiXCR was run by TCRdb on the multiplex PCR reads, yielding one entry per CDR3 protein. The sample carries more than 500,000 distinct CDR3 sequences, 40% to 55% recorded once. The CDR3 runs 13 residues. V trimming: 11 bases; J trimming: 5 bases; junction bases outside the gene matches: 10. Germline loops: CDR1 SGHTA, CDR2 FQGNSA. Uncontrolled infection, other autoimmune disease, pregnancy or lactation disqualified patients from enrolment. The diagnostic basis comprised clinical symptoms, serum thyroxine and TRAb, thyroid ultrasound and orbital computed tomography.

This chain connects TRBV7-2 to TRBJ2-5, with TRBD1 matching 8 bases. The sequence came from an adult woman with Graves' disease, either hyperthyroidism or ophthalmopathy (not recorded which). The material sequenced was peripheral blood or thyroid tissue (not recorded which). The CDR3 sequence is CAGLRQGWETQYF. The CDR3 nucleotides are TGTGCCGGCCTTAGACAGGGGTGGGAGACCCAGTACTTC.